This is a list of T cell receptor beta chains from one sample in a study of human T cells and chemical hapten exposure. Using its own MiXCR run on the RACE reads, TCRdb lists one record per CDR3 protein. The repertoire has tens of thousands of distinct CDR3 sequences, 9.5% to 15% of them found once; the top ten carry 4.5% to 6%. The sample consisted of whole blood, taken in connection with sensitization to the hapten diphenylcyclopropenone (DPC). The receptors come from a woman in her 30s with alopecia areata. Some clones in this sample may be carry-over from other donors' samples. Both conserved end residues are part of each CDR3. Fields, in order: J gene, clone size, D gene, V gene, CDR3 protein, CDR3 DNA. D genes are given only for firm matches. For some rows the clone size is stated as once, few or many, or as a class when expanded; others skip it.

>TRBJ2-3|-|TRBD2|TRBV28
CASSSGTSFTDTQYF
TGTGCCAGCAGTTCGGGGACTAGCTTCACAGATACGCAGTATTTT
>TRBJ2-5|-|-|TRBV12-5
CASGSDRIGETQYF
TGTGCTAGTGGATCTGACAGAATCGGGGAGACCCAGTACTTC
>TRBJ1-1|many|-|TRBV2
CASRGERTEAFF
TGTGCCAGCCGGGGGGAAAGGACTGAAGCTTTCTTT
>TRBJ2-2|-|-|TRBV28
CASSPFRLGTTGELFF
TGTGCCAGCAGTCCATTCCGGTTGGGCACCACCGGGGAGCTGTTTTTT
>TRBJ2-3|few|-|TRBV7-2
CASSLWMGPPTDTQYF
TGTGCCAGCAGCTTATGGATGGGACCCCCCACAGATACGCAGTATTTT
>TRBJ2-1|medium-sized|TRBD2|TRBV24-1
CATSDLVAGEQFF
TGTGCCACCAGTGATTTAGTAGCGGGTGAGCAGTTCTTC
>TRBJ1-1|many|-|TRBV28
CASTSATEAFF
TGTGCCAGCACCTCGGCCACTGAAGCTTTCTTT
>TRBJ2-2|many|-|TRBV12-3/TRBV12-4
CASSSNRKNTGELFF
TGTGCCAGCAGTTCGAATAGGAAGAACACCGGGGAGCTGTTTTTT
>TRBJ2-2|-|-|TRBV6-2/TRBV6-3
CASSYPVPGNTGELFF
TGTGCCAGCAGTTACCCAGTGCCAGGGAACACCGGGGAGCTGTTTTTT
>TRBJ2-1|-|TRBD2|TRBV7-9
CASSQGRGRAFSTEQFF
TGTGCCAGCAGCCAAGGGAGAGGGAGGGCCTTTTCCACTGAGCAGTTCTTC
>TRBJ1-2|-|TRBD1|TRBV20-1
CSAAGTVNYGYTF
TGCAGTGCTGCCGGGACAGTGAACTATGGCTACACCTTC
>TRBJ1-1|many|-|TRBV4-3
CASSQEFYVEAVGNTEAFF
TGCGCCAGCAGCCAAGAGTTTTACGTCGAGGCGGTTGGGAACACTGAAGCTTTCTTT
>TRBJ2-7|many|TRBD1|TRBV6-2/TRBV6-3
CASSSFGTGVREQYF
TGTGCCAGCAGTTCCTTCGGGACAGGGGTCCGGGAGCAGTACTTC
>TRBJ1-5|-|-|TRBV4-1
CASSQDQGPLPQHF
TGCGCCAGCAGCCAAGATCAGGGGCCCTTACCCCAGCATTTT
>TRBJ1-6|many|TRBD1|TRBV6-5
CASSQTGDGGASPLHF
TGTGCCAGCAGTCAGACAGGGGATGGCGGTGCTTCACCCCTCCACTTT
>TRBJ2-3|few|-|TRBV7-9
CASSLAHRTDTQYF
TGTGCCAGCAGCTTAGCGCACCGGACCGATACGCAGTATTTT
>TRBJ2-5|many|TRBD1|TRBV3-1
CASSPRTDRGPGETQYF
TGTGCCAGCAGCCCAAGAACGGACAGGGGGCCGGGGGAGACCCAGTACTTC
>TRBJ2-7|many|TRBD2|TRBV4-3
CASSQDSSGRLEQYF
TGCGCCAGCAGCCAAGATTCTAGCGGGAGGTTGGAGCAGTACTTC
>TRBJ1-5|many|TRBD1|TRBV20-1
CSAPNRGPNQPQHF
TGCAGTGCCCCAAACAGGGGGCCCAATCAGCCCCAGCATTTT
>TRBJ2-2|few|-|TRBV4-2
CASSQAQGLTGELFF
TGTGCCAGCAGCCAAGCGCAGGGATTGACCGGGGAGCTGTTTTTT
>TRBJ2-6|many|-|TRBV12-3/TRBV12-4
CASSPSGQAVSSGANVLTF
TGTGCCAGCAGTCCCTCCGGGCAGGCGGTATCTTCTGGGGCCAACGTCCTGACTTTC
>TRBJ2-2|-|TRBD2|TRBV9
CASSSAGGPWTGELFF
TGTGCCAGCAGCTCCGCGGGAGGGCCCTGGACCGGGGAGCTGTTTTTT
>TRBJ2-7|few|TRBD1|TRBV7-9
CASGRSGQGAYEQYF
TGTGCCAGCGGCAGATCGGGACAGGGCGCCTACGAGCAGTACTTC
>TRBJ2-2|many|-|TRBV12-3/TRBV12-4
CATQGANTGELFF
TGTGCCACACAAGGAGCGAACACCGGGGAGCTGTTTTTT
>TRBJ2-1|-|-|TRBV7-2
CASSSSRDNEQFF
TGTGCCAGCAGCTCAAGCCGAGACAATGAGCAGTTCTTC
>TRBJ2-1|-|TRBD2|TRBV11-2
CASSLETSGRYNEQFF
TGTGCCAGCAGCTTAGAAACTAGCGGGCGATACAATGAGCAGTTCTTC
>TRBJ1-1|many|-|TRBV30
CAWSVLGLTEAFF
TGTGCCTGGAGTGTCCTGGGACTCACTGAAGCTTTCTTT
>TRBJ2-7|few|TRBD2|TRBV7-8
CASSRLAGQGYEQYF
TGTGCCAGCAGCCGCCTAGCGGGACAAGGGTACGAGCAGTACTTC
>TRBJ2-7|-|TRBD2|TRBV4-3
CASAPFAGAEEQYF
TGCGCCAGCGCACCGTTTGCGGGAGCGGAAGAGCAGTACTTC
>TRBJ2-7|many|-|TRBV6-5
CASSYDRALSSYEQYF
TGTGCCAGCAGTTACGATAGGGCCTTGAGCTCCTACGAGCAGTACTTC
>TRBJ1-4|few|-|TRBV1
CTSSPIVTSNEKLFF
TGCACCAGCAGCCCTATCGTAACATCTAATGAAAAACTGTTTTTT
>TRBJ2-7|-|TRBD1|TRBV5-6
CASSFRDRVSNEQYF
TGTGCCAGCAGCTTCCGGGACAGGGTGAGCAACGAGCAGTACTTC
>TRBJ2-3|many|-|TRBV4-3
CASSQEIFRAGLYTQYF
TGCGCCAGCAGCCAAGAAATTTTTCGGGCGGGGCTTTATACGCAGTATTTT
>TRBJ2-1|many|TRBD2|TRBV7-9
CASSLALSGSYNEQFF
TGTGCCAGCAGCTTAGCCCTTAGCGGGTCTTACAATGAGCAGTTCTTC
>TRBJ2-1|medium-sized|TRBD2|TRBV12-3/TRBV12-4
CASSFWAGVGNEQFF
TGTGCCAGCAGTTTTTGGGCGGGAGTAGGAAATGAGCAGTTCTTC
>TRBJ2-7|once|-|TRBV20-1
CSASSKLSDSSEQYF
TGCAGTGCTAGTTCGAAGTTGTCGGACAGCTCCGAGCAGTACTTC
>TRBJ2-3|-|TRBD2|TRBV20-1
CSAYPTDIAGLASSEGTQYF
TGCAGTGCTTATCCAACCGACATAGCGGGACTAGCGTCCTCTGAGGGTACGCAGTATTTT
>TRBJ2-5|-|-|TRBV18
CASSPQSGKETQYF
TGTGCCAGCTCACCACAGTCAGGGAAAGAGACCCAGTACTTC
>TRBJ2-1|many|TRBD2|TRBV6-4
CASATQGLAGLSYNEQFF
TGTGCCAGCGCCACCCAAGGACTAGCGGGACTGTCCTACAATGAGCAGTTCTTC
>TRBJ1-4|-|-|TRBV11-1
CASSRPSGKLFF
TGTGCCAGCAGTCGTCCATCGGGAAAACTGTTTTTT
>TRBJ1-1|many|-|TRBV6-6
CASSYPRTIGQPEAFF
TGTGCCAGCAGTTACCCTCGGACGATTGGGCAGCCTGAAGCTTTCTTT